This TCR beta chain was sequenced for a study of molecular identifiers for immune sequencing clone quantification. Bulk TCR library preparation followed previously described methods with listed TCR primers. In TCRdb, the PCR reads were re-called with MiXCR into one record per CDR3 protein. The repertoire holds around 470,000 distinct CDR3 sequences, 20% to 25% seen once, with about 0.78% in the top ten. Regarding this clonotype: Its antigen remains unknown. No conserved phenylalanine or tryptophan is present at the end of the CDR3, so a read error is the likely explanation.

Sorted naive CD8 T cells, roughly 19,000 to 1,000,000, were sequenced from 10%, 30% or 50% RNA. Overall study findings and caveats: Clone sizes could be underestimated for highly expanded clones when identical TCR molecules share a barcode.

Germline V gene sequence: CDR1 SGHRS, CDR2 YFSETQ. The CDR3 runs to 15 residues. V was cut by 0 bases and J by 1 base, with 10 bases left in between. The receptor was isolated from a human donor in good health. Some libraries in this study had Jurkat cell RNA spiked in. The chain links TRBV5-1 to TRBJ1-2; D is uncertain. Sequencing input: naive CD8+ T cells from blood, with Jurkat cell RNA spiked in. This sample's subset: FACS-sorted CD8+CD4-CCR7+CD45RA+ naive T cells. CDR3 in amino acids: CASSLGPGVNYGYTL. CDR3 sequence (DNA): TGCGCCAGCAGCTTGGGTCCCGGAGTTAACTATGGCTACACCCTC.